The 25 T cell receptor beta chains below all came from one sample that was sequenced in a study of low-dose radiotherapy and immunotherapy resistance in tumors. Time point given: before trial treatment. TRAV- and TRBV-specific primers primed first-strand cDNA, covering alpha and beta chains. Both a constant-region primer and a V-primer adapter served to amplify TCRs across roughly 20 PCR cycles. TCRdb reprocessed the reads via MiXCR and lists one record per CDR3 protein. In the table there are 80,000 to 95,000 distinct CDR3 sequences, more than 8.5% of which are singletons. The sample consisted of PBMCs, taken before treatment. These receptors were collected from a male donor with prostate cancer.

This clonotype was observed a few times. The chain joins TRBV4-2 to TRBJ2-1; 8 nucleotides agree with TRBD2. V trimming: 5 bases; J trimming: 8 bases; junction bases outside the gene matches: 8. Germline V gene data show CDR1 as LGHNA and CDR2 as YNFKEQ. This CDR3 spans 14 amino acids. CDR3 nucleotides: TGTGCCAGCAGCGGTCGGCTAGCGGGTTATGAGCAGTTCTTC. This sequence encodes CASSGRLAGYEQFF.

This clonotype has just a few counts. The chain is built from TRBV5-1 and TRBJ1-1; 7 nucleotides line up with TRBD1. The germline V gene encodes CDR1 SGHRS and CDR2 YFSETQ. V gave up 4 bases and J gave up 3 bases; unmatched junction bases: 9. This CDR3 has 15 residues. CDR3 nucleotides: TGCGCCAGCAGCGCACAGGGGAGAGGGGACACTGAAGCTTTCTTT. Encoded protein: CASSAQGRGDTEAFF.

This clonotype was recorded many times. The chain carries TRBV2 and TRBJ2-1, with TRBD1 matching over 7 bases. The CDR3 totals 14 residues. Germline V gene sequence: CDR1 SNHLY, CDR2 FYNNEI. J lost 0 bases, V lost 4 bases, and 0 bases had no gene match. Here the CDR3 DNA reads TGTGCCAGCAGTGCAGGGGGCTCCTACAATGAGCAGTTCTTC. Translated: CASSAGGSYNEQFF.

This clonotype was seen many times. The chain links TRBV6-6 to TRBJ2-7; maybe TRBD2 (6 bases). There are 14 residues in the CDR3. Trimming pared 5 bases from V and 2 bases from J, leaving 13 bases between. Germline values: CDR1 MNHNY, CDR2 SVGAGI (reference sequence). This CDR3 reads CASSHGTPAYEQYF. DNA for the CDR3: TGTGCCAGCAGTCACGGGACTCCTGCCTACGAGCAGTACTTC.

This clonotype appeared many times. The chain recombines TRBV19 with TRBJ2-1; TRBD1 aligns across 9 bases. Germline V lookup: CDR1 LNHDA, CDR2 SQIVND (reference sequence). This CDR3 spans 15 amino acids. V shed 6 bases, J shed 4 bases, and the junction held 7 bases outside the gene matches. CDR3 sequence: CASRSQGALYNEQFF. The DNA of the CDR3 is TGTGCCAGTAGGTCACAGGGGGCTCTGTACAATGAGCAGTTCTTC.

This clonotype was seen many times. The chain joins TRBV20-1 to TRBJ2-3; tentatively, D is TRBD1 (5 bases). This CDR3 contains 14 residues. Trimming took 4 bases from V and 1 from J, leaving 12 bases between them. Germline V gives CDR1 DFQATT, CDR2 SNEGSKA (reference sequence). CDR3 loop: CSAISQGGTDTQYF. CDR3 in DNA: TGCAGTGCTATCAGTCAGGGCGGCACAGATACGCAGTATTTT.

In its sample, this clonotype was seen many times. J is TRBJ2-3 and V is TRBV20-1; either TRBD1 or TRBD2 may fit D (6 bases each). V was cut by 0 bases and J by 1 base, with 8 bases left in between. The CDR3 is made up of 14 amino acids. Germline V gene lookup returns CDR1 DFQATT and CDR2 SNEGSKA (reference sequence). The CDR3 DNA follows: TGCAGTGCTAGAGATGGGGGGCGCACAGATACGCAGTATTTT. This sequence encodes CSARDGGRTDTQYF.

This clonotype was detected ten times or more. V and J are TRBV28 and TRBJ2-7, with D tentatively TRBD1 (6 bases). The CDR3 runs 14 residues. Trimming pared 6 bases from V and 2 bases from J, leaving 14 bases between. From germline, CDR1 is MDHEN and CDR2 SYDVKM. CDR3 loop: CASSRGRGPYEQYF. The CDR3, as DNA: TGTGCCAGCAGCCGGGGCAGGGGACCCTACGAGCAGTACTTC.

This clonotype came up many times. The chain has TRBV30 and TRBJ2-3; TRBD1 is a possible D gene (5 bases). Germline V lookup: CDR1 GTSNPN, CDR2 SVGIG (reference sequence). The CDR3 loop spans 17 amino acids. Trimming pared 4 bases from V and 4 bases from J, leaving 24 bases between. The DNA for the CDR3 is TGTGCCTGGAATTTTCTGGAAGCAGGGAAGGGGTCAGATACGCAGTATTTT. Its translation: CAWNFLEAGKGSDTQYF.

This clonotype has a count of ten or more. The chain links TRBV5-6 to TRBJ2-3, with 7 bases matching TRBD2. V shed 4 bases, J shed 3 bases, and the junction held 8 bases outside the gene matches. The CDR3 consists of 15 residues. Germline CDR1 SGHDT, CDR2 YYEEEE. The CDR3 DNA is TGTGCCAGCAGCCTATCCCTCGGGGGGACAGATACGCAGTATTTT. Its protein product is CASSLSLGGTDTQYF.

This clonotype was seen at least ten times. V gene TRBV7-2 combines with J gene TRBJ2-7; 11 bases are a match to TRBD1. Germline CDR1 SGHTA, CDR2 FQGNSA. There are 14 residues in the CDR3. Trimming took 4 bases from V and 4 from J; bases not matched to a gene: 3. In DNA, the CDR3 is TGTGCCAGCAGCTCGGACAGGGGGCCTTACGAGCAGTACTTC. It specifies CASSSDRGPYEQYF.

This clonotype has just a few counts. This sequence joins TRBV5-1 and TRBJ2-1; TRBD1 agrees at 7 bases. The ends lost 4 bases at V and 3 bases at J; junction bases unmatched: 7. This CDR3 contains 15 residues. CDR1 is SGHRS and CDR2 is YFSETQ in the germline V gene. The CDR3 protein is CASSIVGQNYNEQFF. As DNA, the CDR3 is TGCGCCAGCAGCATCGTGGGACAGAACTACAATGAGCAGTTCTTC.

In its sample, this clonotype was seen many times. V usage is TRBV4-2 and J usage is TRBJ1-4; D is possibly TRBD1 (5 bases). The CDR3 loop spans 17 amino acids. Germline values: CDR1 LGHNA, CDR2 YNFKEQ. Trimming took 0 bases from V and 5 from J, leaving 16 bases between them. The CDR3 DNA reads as TGTGCCAGCAGCCAAGATGCTCCTGGGGGGATCAATGAAAAACTGTTTTTT. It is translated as CASSQDAPGGINEKLFF.

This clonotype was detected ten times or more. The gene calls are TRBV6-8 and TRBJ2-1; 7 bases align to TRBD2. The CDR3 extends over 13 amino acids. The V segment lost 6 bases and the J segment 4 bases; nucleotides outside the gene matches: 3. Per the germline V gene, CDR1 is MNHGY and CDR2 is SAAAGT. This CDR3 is CASRTSRYNEQFF. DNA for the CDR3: TGTGCCAGCAGGACTAGCAGATACAATGAGCAGTTCTTC.

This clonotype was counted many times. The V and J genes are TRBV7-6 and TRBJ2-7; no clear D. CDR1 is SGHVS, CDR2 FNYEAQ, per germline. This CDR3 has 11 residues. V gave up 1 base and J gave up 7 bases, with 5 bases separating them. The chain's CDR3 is CASSLGEEQYF. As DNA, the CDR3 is TGTGCCAGCAGCTTAGGTGAAGAGCAGTACTTC.

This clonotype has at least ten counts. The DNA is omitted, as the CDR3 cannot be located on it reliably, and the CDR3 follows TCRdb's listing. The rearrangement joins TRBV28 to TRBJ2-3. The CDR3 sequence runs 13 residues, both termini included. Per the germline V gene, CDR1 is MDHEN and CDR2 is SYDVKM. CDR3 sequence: CASSSSTPDTQYF.

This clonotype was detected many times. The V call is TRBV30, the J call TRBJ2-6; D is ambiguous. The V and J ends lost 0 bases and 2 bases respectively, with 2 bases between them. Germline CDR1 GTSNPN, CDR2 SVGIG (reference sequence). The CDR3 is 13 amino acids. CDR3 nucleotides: TGTGCCTGGAGTGTTACTGGGGCCAACGTCCTGACTTTC. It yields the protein CAWSVTGANVLTF. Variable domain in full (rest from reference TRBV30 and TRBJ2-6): SQTIHQWPATLVQPVGSPLSLECTVEGTSNPNLYWYRQAAGRGLQLLFYSVGIGQISSEVPQNLSASRPQDRQFILSSKKLLLSDSGFYLCAWSVTGANVLTFGAGSRLTVL.

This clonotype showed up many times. The CDR3 protein is CASSSSDGSAPDTQYF. The CDR3 DNA sequence: TGTGCCAGCAGTTCATCGGACGGTTCCGCCCCAGATACGCAGTATTTT. The chain links TRBV28 to TRBJ2-3; D call uncertain. Trimming shortened V by 4 bases and J by 4 bases, and 18 bases separated the two germline ends. Germline-derived CDR1 and CDR2 are MDHEN and SYDVKM. This CDR3 contains 16 residues.

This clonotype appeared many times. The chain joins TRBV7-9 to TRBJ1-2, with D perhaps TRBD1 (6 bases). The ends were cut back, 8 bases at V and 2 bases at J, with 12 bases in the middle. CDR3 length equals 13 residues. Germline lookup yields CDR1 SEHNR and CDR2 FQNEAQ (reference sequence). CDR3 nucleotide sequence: TGTGCCAGCCAGGGGCCCCTCAACTATGGCTACACCTTC. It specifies CASQGPLNYGYTF.

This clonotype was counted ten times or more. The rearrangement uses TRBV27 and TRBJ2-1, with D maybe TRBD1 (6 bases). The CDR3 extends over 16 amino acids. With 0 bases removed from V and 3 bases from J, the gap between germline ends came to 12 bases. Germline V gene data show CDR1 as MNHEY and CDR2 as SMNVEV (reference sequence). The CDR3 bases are TGTGCCAGCAGTTTATCATGGCAGGGGAGCTACAATGAGCAGTTCTTC. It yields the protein CASSLSWQGSYNEQFF.

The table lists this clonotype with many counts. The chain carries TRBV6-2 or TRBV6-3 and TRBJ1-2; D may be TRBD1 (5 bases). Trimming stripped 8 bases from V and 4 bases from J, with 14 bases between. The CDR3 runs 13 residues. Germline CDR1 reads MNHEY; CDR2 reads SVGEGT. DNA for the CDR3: TGTGCCAGCGTCCGGGACGGAATCTATGGCTACACCTTC. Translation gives CASVRDGIYGYTF.

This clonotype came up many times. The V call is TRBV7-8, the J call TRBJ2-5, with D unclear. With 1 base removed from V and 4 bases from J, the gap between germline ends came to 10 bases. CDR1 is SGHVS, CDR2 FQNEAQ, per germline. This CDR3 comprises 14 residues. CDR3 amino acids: CASSLGRIGETQYF. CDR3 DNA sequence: TGTGCCAGCAGCTTAGGCAGGATCGGAGAGACCCAGTACTTC.

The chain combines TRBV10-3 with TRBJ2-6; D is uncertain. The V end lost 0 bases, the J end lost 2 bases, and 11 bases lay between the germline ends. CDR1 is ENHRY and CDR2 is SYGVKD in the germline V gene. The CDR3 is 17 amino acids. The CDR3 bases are TGTGCCATCAGTGAGTCAAAGGGTACGACTGGGGCCAACGTCCTGACTTTC. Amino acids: CAISESKGTTGANVLTF.

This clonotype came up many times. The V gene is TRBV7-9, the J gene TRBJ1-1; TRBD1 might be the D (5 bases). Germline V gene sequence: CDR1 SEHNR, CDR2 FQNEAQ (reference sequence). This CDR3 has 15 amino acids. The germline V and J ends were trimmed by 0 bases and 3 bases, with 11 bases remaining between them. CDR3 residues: CASSLAGARDTEAFF. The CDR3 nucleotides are TGTGCCAGCAGCTTAGCAGGGGCGCGGGACACTGAAGCTTTCTTT.

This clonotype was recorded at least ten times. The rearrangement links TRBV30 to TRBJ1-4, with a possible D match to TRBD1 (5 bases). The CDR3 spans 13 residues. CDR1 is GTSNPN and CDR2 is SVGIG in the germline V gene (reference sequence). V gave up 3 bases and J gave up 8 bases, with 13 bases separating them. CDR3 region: CAWSADTREKLFF. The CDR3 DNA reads TGTGCCTGGAGCGCGGACACTCGGGAAAAACTGTTTTTT.